The next 22 T cell receptor beta chains were all read from a single sample in a study of OX40 agonist ivuxolimab in advanced cancers. The data were produced by immunoSEQ multiplex PCR, yet TCRdb's version contains in-frame clones alone and is incomplete. The repertoire includes approximately 45,000 clones, 85% to 95% of them detected once, and approximately 11% sits in the top ten. This specimen consisted of CD4+ or CD8+ T cells sorted from blood, obtained in a trial of the OX40 agonist ivuxolimab. These receptors were obtained from an adult with an advanced solid tumor such as melanoma, head and neck, liver or kidney cancer.

This chain connects TRBV7-9 to TRBJ2-7, with TRBD2 matching 11 bases. Unmatched junction bases numbered 7, after V lost 2 bases and J lost 4 bases. The CDR3 is made up of 16 amino acids. Per germline, CDR1 SEHNR and CDR2 FQNEAQ (reference sequence). CDR3 sequence (DNA): TGTGCCAGCAGCTTATCGCGGCTAGCGGGAGGTTACGAGCAGTACTTC. This gives the protein CASSLSRLAGGYEQYF.

V usage is TRBV27 and J usage is TRBJ1-1; 9 nucleotides align to TRBD1. Germline lookup yields CDR1 MNHEY and CDR2 SMNVEV (reference sequence). CDR3 length: 12 amino acids. Trimming took 2 bases from V and 10 from J; bases not matched to a gene: 2. For the CDR3, the DNA is TGTGCCAGCAGTTTAATGGGACAGGGAGCTTTCTTT. Protein sequence: CASSLMGQGAFF.

The chain joins TRBV7-9 to TRBJ2-7; 7 bases agree with TRBD1. CDR1 is SEHNR, CDR2 FQNEAQ, per germline (reference sequence). V was clipped by 1 base and J by 4 bases; unmatched bases: 4. The CDR3 runs 14 residues. The CDR3 DNA is TGTGCCAGCAGCTTAGAACAGGGGCGGTACGAGCAGTACTTC. Protein sequence: CASSLEQGRYEQYF.

J is TRBJ2-2 and V is TRBV19; TRBD1 matches at 8 bases. CDR1 is LNHDA and CDR2 is SQIVND in the germline V gene (reference sequence). Germline trimming cut 3 bases from V and 6 bases from J; bases unmatched to any gene: 6. There are 15 residues in the CDR3. CDR3 DNA sequence: TGTGCCAGTAGTATTGGGACAGGCGGATCCGGGGAGCTGTTTTTT. Translating gives CASSIGTGGSGELFF.

The chain recombines TRBV5-1 with TRBJ2-7; D may be TRBD1 (5 bases). V gave up 1 base and J gave up 3 bases, with 11 bases separating them. The CDR3 has 14 residues. CDR1 SGHRS and CDR2 YFSETQ come from the germline V gene. The CDR3 DNA reads as TGCGCCAGCAGCTTGCGACAGAGGAGCTACGAGCAGTACTTC. Amino acid sequence: CASSLRQRSYEQYF.

The V gene is TRBV6-5, the J gene TRBJ2-7; 9 nucleotides align to TRBD2. Losses at the gene ends were 2 bases for V and 4 bases for J; bases not matched to a gene: 0. CDR1 is MNHEY, CDR2 SVGAGI, per germline. CDR3 size: 13 residues. CDR3 nucleotide sequence: TGTGCCAGCAGTTACGGACTAGCGTACGAGCAGTACTTC. The encoded protein is CASSYGLAYEQYF.

The gene calls are TRBV7-9 and TRBJ2-5; 10 bases line up with TRBD2. Trimming took 4 bases from V and 5 from J; bases not matched to a gene: 4. This CDR3 spans 14 amino acids. CDR1 and CDR2 (germline): SEHNR, FQNEAQ (reference sequence). This CDR3 reads CASSSGTSVETQYF. In DNA, the CDR3 is TGTGCCAGCAGCTCCGGGACTAGCGTGGAGACCCAGTACTTC.

This sequence joins TRBV6-5 and TRBJ2-5, with D hard to call. CDR1 and CDR2 (germline): MNHEY, SVGAGI. The V end was cut by 2 bases, the J end by 0 bases, with 13 bases between. The CDR3 sequence is 16 residues long. In DNA form, the CDR3 reads TGTGCCAGCAGTTACCCCCAGGAGCAGTACCAAGAGACCCAGTACTTC. Its protein is CASSYPQEQYQETQYF.

The gene calls are TRBV2 and TRBJ1-2; a weak D match, TRBD1 (5 bases). Germline CDR1 and CDR2: SNHLY and FYNNEI. The CDR3 totals 12 residues. V gave up 11 bases and J gave up 8 bases, with 18 bases separating them. The CDR3 nucleotides are TGTGCCCCGAGGGGCTCGTCTCGGGGCTACACCTTC. Encoded protein: CAPRGSSRGYTF. The full variable domain, rest sourced from reference TRBV2 and TRBJ1-2, is EPEVTQTPSHQVTQMGQEVILRCVPISNHLYFYWYRQILGQKVEFLVSFYNNEISEKSEIFDDQFSVERPDGSNFTLKIRSTKLEDSAMYFCAPRGSSRGYTFGSGTRLTVV.

V and J are TRBV28 and TRBJ1-5, with D maybe TRBD1 (5 bases). The CDR3 spans 14 residues. Per the germline V gene, CDR1 is MDHEN and CDR2 is SYDVKM. The V gene lost 1 base and the J gene lost 2 bases, with 6 bases spanning the gap. The CDR3 sequence is CASSLLGGNQPQHF. CDR3 nucleotides: TGTGCCAGCAGTTTATTAGGGGGCAATCAGCCCCAGCATTTT.

The V call is TRBV5-1, the J call TRBJ1-1, with D perhaps matching TRBD1 (6 bases). V lost 2 bases and J lost 6, with 8 bases in between. Germline V gene data show CDR1 as SGHRS and CDR2 as YFSETQ. The CDR3 consists of 12 residues. The CDR3 coding sequence is TGCGCCAGCAGCTTCTCAGGGGCTGAAGCTTTCTTT. It translates to CASSFSGAEAFF. Filled out from reference TRBV5-1 and TRBJ1-1, the complete variable domain reads KAGVTQTPRYLIKTRGQQVTLSCSPISGHRSVSWYQQTPGQGLQFLFEYFSETQRNKGNFPGRFSGRQFSNSRSEMNVSTLELGDSALYLCASSFSGAEAFFGQGTRLTVV.

The V gene is TRBV2, the J gene TRBJ1-2, with D perhaps matching TRBD1 (6 bases). The CDR3 is 16 residues long. The germline V and J ends were trimmed by 3 bases and 2 bases, with 16 bases remaining between them. The germline V gene has CDR1 SNHLY and CDR2 FYNNEI. CDR3 amino acids: CASSDSTGRQNYGYTF. The CDR3 DNA follows: TGTGCCAGCAGTGATTCAACAGGGAGACAGAACTATGGCTACACCTTC.

The chain carries TRBV11-2 and TRBJ2-5; 12 nucleotides match TRBD2. Germline CDR1 SGHAT, CDR2 FQNNGV. V shed 0 bases and J 4 bases; nucleotides not matched to a gene: 0. This CDR3 spans 15 amino acids. The CDR3 loop is CASSLEGLAGETQYF. The CDR3 DNA follows: TGTGCCAGCAGCTTAGAGGGACTAGCGGGAGAGACCCAGTACTTC.

The chain joins TRBV14 to TRBJ2-2; 10 bases line up with TRBD2. V lost 1 base to trimming and J lost 5 bases; unmatched junction nucleotides: 10. The CDR3 has 18 amino acids. Germline V lookup: CDR1 SGHDN, CDR2 FVKESK. DNA for the CDR3: TGTGCCAGCAGCCAAGGAGGTAGCGGGGGGATCACGACCGGGGAGCTGTTTTTT. Amino acids: CASSQGGSGGITTGELFF.

J is TRBJ2-1 and V is TRBV7-3, with 7 nucleotides matching TRBD2. After removal of 2 bases from V and 5 bases from J, the junction contained 9 bases not matched to a gene. There are 16 residues in the CDR3. Germline V gives CDR1 SGHTA, CDR2 FQGTGA. CDR3 nucleotide sequence: TGTGCCAGCAGCTTAGTTATTCGGCGGGAGAACAATGAGCAGTTCTTC. It codes for CASSLVIRRENNEQFF. The full variable domain, its missing parts supplied by reference TRBV7-3 and TRBJ2-1, is GAGVSQTPSNKVTEKGKYVELRCDPISGHTALYWYRQSLGQGPEFLIYFQGTGAADDSGLPNDRFFAVRPEGSVSTLKIQRTERGDSAVYLCASSLVIRRENNEQFFGPGTRLTVL.

The chain uses TRBV9 and TRBJ1-2; D possibly corresponds to TRBD1 (6 bases). The CDR3 consists of 16 residues. V shed 4 bases and J shed 2 bases, with 18 bases lying between them. The germline CDR1 and CDR2 sequences are SGDLS and YYNGEE. This chain's CDR3 is CASSLRPGQTNYGYTF. CDR3 nucleotides: TGTGCCAGCAGCTTAAGACCGGGACAAACGAACTATGGCTACACCTTC.

The rearrangement links TRBV9 to TRBJ2-2, with TRBD1 identical over 7 bases. V trimming: 0 bases; J trimming: 7 bases; junction bases outside the gene matches: 6. The CDR3 has 15 residues. The germline V gene encodes CDR1 SGDLS and CDR2 YYNGEE. The CDR3 DNA follows: TGTGCCAGCAGCGTAGTAGGACAGGCCGGCGGGGAGCTGTTTTTT. It translates to CASSVVGQAGGELFF.

This chain uses TRBV27 with TRBJ2-3; 9 bases align to TRBD2. Germline V gene sequence: CDR1 MNHEY, CDR2 SMNVEV (reference sequence). Trimming removed 1 base from V and 5 bases from J; junction bases left unmatched: 10. This CDR3 region has 17 residues. CDR3 nucleotides: TGTGCCAGCAGTTTATTGAGTAGCGGGAGTTTAAAAGATACGCAGTATTTT. Translating it yields CASSLLSSGSLKDTQYF.

The chain uses TRBV6-1 and TRBJ2-1; D not resolved. Per the germline V gene, CDR1 is MNHNS and CDR2 is SASEGT. The CDR3 consists of 14 residues. The ends were cut back, 3 bases at V and 7 bases at J, with 13 bases in the middle. For the CDR3, the DNA is TGTGCCAGCAGTGATGGGGTAGGCCCAAATGAGCAGTTCTTC. As protein: CASSDGVGPNEQFF.

For the CDR3, the DNA is TGTGCCAGCAGTGATAGGACTAGCGGGAGGAACGAGCAGTACTTC. As protein: CASSDRTSGRNEQYF. V gene TRBV6-1 combines with J gene TRBJ2-7; TRBD2 matches 14 bases. V dropped 3 bases and J dropped 5; count of bases not matched to a gene: 3. This CDR3 contains 15 residues. Germline V CDR1 and CDR2: MNHNS, SASEGT.

The chain employs TRBV11-2 and TRBJ2-7; TRBD1 matches 9 bases. This CDR3 has 14 amino acids. Germline V gives CDR1 SGHAT, CDR2 FQNNGV. J was trimmed by 3 bases and V by 6 bases; bases with no gene match: 6. The DNA for the CDR3 is TGTGCCAGCAGACCGGGACAGGGCAGCTACGAGCAGTACTTC. Protein product: CASRPGQGSYEQYF.

The chain combines TRBV6-5 with TRBJ2-5; D perhaps matches TRBD2 (6 bases). Trimming shortened V by 6 bases and J by 7 bases, and 18 bases separated the two germline ends. This CDR3 is 14 amino acids long. Germline V lookup: CDR1 MNHEY, CDR2 SVGAGI. CDR3 DNA sequence: TGTGCCAGCAGGGGGGTAGCGGAGGGGCGGACCCAGTACTTC. This codes for CASRGVAEGRTQYF.